This T cell receptor (beta chain) was sequenced during a study of T cell responses to AZD1222 COVID-19 vaccine (dated by TCRdb to the early 2020s). Looking at the study overall: A total of 233 trial participants underwent TCR sequencing, of whom nearly 210 received two doses of AZD1222 and 26 received two doses of the MenACWY control vaccine. Trial participants were enrolled into age subgroups of 18-55, 56-69 and 70-plus years, which contained about 150, 27 and 61 TCR-sequenced participants, respectively. The paper as a whole reports these results and caveats: A significant rise in spike-specific TCR breadth and depth was observed after two AZD1222 doses relative to day 0 and relative to MenACWY recipients. The 56-69-year group was small, and its depth increase did not reach significance, likely because of low power. CD4 TCRs associated with the vaccine covered the entire spike protein, and the dominant responses were in regions 160-218 and 743-854. Most participants were white British and females outnumbered males, and the authors suggested that clonal diversity may have been underestimated. Reportedly, close to half of the unique spike-specific TCRs recognized epitopes lying outside the regions that are mutated in the B.1.351 and B.1.1.7 variants. Only six AZD1222 recipients were SARS-CoV-2 seropositive at baseline, limiting conclusions about previously exposed vaccinees. Because no day 14 peak-response samples were available, the repertoires could be characterized only after the peak T cell response.

Based on the germline V gene (reference sequence), the CDR1 and CDR2 sequences are LNHNV and YYDKDF. The CDR3 runs 17 residues from the cysteine to the phenylalanine. Only the CDR3 DNA is retained, 51 bases long and in frame from the first base. Trimming takes 0 bases from V and 0 bases from J, and the germline ends sit 14 bases apart. In regard to this clone: Its target antigen remains unknown. Base qualities were left out, and no much larger clone turns up one base away.

The CDR3 regions of human TCRbeta chains were subjected to immunosequencing. For the original study's pipeline: TCRs in the repertoires were matched against a reference library of SARS-CoV-2-specific TCRs that had been generated with the MIRA antigen-specificity platform. Breadth was defined as the fraction of unique TCRs that were SARS-CoV-2-associated. Depth was defined as the fraction of total T cells that were SARS-CoV-2-associated. Using the MIRA data, every spike-specific TCR was mapped to the spike region that the TCR reacted to and assigned to either a CD4 or a CD8 class. Log10-transformed breadth and depth values were compared by one-way ANOVA with Sidak's multiple comparisons tests. The immuneACCESS repertoire file appears here via TCRdb, limited to in-frame rearrangements. These files lack a portion of the clones; in checked studies, under half of the deficit traces to unresolved V genes, and the cause of the others is not known. The V and J calls and clone size are taken from that table; D and trimming were inferred from the DNA. Recorded for this sample are about 130,000 clones; roughly 88% of them occurred a single time. Jointly, the top ten make up nearly 4.5% of the sample.

The intended sense of this specimen's time point label: baseline before first vaccination. The meaning of the sample's treatment or condition label: meningococcal conjugate vaccine given as trial control. Vaccinee samples came from UK trials COV001 and COV002, including a single-blind randomized controlled phase 2/3 trial of AZD1222 (ChAdOx1 nCoV-19) in healthy adults. Trial participant PBMC samples were collected at day 0 and day 28 after the second dose for TCRbeta chain sequencing. The TCR sequence derives from an adult in good health. The material sequenced was peripheral blood, taken on day 0 of MenACWY control vaccination. The chain uses TRBV15 and TRBJ1-1, with no D gene named confidently. The CDR3 loop reads CATSRDRVVGLNTEAFF. The DNA sequence is given as TGTGCCACCAGCAGAGATAGAGTGGTCGGTCTGAACACTGAAGCTTTCTTT.